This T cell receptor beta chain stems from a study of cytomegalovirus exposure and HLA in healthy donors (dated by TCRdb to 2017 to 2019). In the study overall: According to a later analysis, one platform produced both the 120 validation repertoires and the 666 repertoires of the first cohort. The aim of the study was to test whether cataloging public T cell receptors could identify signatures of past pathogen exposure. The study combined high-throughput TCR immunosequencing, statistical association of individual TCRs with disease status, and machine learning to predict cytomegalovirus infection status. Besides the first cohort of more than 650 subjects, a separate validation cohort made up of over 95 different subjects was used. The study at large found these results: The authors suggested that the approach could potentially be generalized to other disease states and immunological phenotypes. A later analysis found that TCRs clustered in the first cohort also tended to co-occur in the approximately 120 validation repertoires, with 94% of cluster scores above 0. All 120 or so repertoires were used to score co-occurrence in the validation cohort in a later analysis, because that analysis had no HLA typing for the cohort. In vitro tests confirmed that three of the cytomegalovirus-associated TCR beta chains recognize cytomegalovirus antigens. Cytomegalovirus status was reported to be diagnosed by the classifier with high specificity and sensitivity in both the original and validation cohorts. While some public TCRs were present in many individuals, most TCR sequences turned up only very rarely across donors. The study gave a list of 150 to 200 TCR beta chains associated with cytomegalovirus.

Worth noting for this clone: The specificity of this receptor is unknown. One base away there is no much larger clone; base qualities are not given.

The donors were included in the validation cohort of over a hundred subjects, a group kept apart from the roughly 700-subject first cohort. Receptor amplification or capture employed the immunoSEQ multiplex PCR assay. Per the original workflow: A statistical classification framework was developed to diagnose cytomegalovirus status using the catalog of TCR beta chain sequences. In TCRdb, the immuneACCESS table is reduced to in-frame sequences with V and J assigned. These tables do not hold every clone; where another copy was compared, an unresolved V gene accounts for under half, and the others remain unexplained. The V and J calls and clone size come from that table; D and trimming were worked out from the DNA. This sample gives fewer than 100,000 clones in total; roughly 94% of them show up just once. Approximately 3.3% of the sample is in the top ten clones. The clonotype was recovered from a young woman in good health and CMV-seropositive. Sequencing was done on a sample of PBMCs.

CDR3 reads: CASSSGGQGYYEQYF. DNA sequence: TGTGCCAGCAGCTCGGGGGGGCAGGGGTACTACGAGCAGTACTTC. The chain joins TRBV5-4 to TRBJ2-7, with 8 bases matching TRBD2. Reading the germline V gene (reference sequence) gives CDR1 SGHNT and CDR2 YYREEE. The germline V and J ends show losses of 3 bases and 3 bases respectively, and no gene match explains 8 bases of the junction. The CDR3 covers 15 residues, taking in both the cysteine and the phenylalanine. Only the CDR3 DNA stays, 45 bases, in frame from base 1. Supplemented by the reference TRBV5-4 and TRBJ2-7 proteins around the CDR3, the complete variable domain is ETGVTQSPTHLIKTRGQQVTLRCSSQSGHNTVSWYQQALGQGPQFIFQYYREEENGRGNFPPRFSGLQFPNYSSELNVNALELDDSALYLCASSSGGQGYYEQYFGPGTRLTVT.